These 32 T cell receptor beta chains originate from one sample sequenced in a study of blood T cells in healthy people across ages. For the second PCR, which ran for about 6 to 11 cycles, a sample-barcoded 5' primer and a J-beta primer mix were used. One entry per CDR3 protein, called by TCRdb with MiXCR from the 5' RACE reads. The data contain hundreds of thousands of distinct CDR3 sequences, roughly three fifths of them singletons. Sequencing was done on a sample of blood. The receptors come from a man between 60 and 70 years old in good health.

This sequence joins TRBV29-1 and TRBJ2-1, with D possibly being TRBD2 (7 bases). V lost 0 bases and J lost 9, with 15 bases in between. The CDR3 totals 14 residues. The V gene's germline CDR1 is SQVTM and CDR2 ANQGSEA. The CDR3 reads CSVEEWGGAGEQFF. As DNA, the CDR3 is TGCAGCGTTGAAGAATGGGGGGGCGCAGGTGAGCAGTTCTTC.

This chain joins TRBV24-1 and TRBJ2-3, with 14 bases matching TRBD2. The CDR3 is 16 residues long. Germline assignment: CDR1 KGHDR and CDR2 SFDVKD. V lost 5 bases, J lost 4 bases, and 4 bases stayed unmatched. The CDR3 spells CATSAWTSGGPDTQYF. The CDR3 DNA sequence: TGTGCCACCAGTGCCTGGACTAGCGGGGGGCCAGATACGCAGTATTTT.

With respect to this clonotype: This sequence may be a read error, since a much larger clone differs from it by one base. V is TRBV18 and J is TRBJ2-5, with D uncertain. Trimming shortened V by 1 base and J by 2 bases, and 5 bases separated the two germline ends. CDR1 and CDR2 from the germline V gene are KGHSH and LQKENI. The CDR3 consists of 13 residues. CDR3 protein: CASSPQRQETQYF. DNA for the CDR3: TGTGCCAGCTCACCACAGAGACAAGAGACCCAGTACTTC.

The chain joins TRBV20-1 to TRBJ2-1; D perhaps matches TRBD1 (6 bases). In germline, CDR1 is DFQATT, CDR2 SNEGSKA (reference sequence). CDR3 length: 16 amino acids. The V gene lost 3 bases and the J gene lost 0 bases, with 15 bases spanning the gap. CDR3 amino acids: CSARGAGTPSYNEQFF. CDR3 sequence (DNA): TGCAGTGCTAGGGGGGCCGGGACCCCCTCCTACAATGAGCAGTTCTTC.

This clonotype was counted a few times. This sequence joins TRBV6-6 and TRBJ2-1; D uncertain. The V end was cut by 0 bases, the J end by 8 bases, with 11 bases between. Germline V gene lookup returns CDR1 MNHNY and CDR2 SVGAGI (reference sequence). The CDR3 extends over 14 amino acids. The CDR3 here is CASSYSEPVHEQFF. CDR3 coding DNA: TGTGCCAGCAGTTACTCGGAACCGGTCCATGAGCAGTTCTTC.

The chain employs TRBV10-3 and TRBJ1-4, with D possibly being TRBD1 (5 bases). The CDR3 length is 13 residues. V was cut by 5 bases and J by 1 base, with 5 bases left in between. The germline V gene encodes CDR1 ENHRY and CDR2 SYGVKD. The CDR3 nucleotides read TGTGCCATCAGTACAGGAACTAATGAAAAACTGTTTTTT. This sequence encodes CAISTGTNEKLFF.

V and J are TRBV5-1 and TRBJ2-7, with a weak D call TRBD2 (5 bases). Trimming took off 1 base at V and 5 bases at J, with 16 bases between the two ends. The CDR3 loop spans 15 amino acids. CDR1 is SGHRS and CDR2 is YFSETQ in the germline V gene. In nucleotides, the CDR3 is TGCGCCAGCAGCTTGAGTCGCTACCTCGGGGACGAGCAGTACTTC. Its translation: CASSLSRYLGDEQYF.

The V and J genes are TRBV28 and TRBJ1-5; the D is unclear. CDR1 and CDR2 from the germline V gene are MDHEN and SYDVKM. CDR3 size: 13 residues. The V end lost 8 bases, the J end lost 3 bases, and 11 bases lay between the germline ends. CDR3 nucleotides: TGTGCCAGCCGACTGGGGTTCAATCAGCCCCAGCATTTT. This codes for CASRLGFNQPQHF.

CDR3: CASSQSLGTVLSETQYF. The CDR3 DNA reads TGCGCCAGCAGCCAATCGTTGGGGACGGTGTTGTCGGAGACCCAGTACTTC. V and J are TRBV4-1 and TRBJ2-5; either TRBD1 or TRBD2 may supply D (5 bases each). Germline V gene data show CDR1 as MGHRA and CDR2 as YSYEKL. The ends were cut back, 2 bases at V and 5 bases at J, with 21 bases in the middle. This CDR3 has 17 residues.

This clonotype was counted only a few times. The J gene is TRBJ2-1, the V gene TRBV6-2 or TRBV6-3; 7 bases match TRBD2. The CDR3 totals 15 residues. CDR1 is MNHEY and CDR2 is SVGEGT in the germline V gene. V shed 8 bases and J 4 bases; nucleotides not matched to a gene: 11. The CDR3 DNA reads TGTGCCAGCCGTTGGGGGGGTGGACTTTACAATGAGCAGTTCTTC. Translated: CASRWGGGLYNEQFF.

The rearrangement joins TRBV20-1 to TRBJ2-3, with 11 positions matching TRBD2. The V segment lost 6 bases and the J segment 2 bases; nucleotides outside the gene matches: 4. Germline V gives CDR1 DFQATT, CDR2 SNEGSKA (reference sequence). This CDR3 is 14 amino acids long. The CDR3 DNA follows: TGCAGTGCGTCGACTAGCGGGGACACAGATACGCAGTATTTT. It codes for CSASTSGDTDTQYF.

V usage is TRBV20-1 and J usage is TRBJ2-4; 9 positions match TRBD1. V was clipped by 4 bases and J by 13 bases; unmatched bases: 11. The CDR3 is 13 residues long. Germline CDR1 is DFQATT and CDR2 is SNEGSKA (reference sequence). The CDR3 sequence is CSAISGTGYEQYF. The CDR3 DNA follows: TGCAGTGCTATCTCCGGGACAGGGTATGAGCAGTACTTC.

This clonotype was detected once. One end of the junction does not line up with germline, which may come from a read error. The chain couples TRBV6-5 to TRBJ2-3; D may be TRBD1 (6 bases). Germline-derived CDR1 and CDR2 are MNHEY and SVGAGI. The CDR3 is made up of 15 amino acids. The CDR3, as DNA: TGTGCCAGCAGTTCACCAGGACAGTCCACAGATGCGCAGTATTTT. Its protein is CASSSPGQSTDAQYF.

The chain carries TRBV7-9 and TRBJ2-1, with unresolved D. V gave up 5 bases and J gave up 10 bases, with 12 bases separating them. The CDR3 loop spans 12 amino acids. Germline V gives CDR1 SEHNR, CDR2 FQNEAQ (reference sequence). The CDR3 reads CASSLNQDEQFF. CDR3 bases: TGTGCCAGCAGCCTTAACCAAGACGAGCAGTTCTTC.

The CDR3 nucleotides read TGTGCCATCAGTGTCGGGATCCAACCTAGCACAGATACGCAGTATTTT. Encoded protein: CAISVGIQPSTDTQYF. V usage is TRBV10-3 and J usage is TRBJ2-3; tentative D call: TRBD2 (5 bases). With 4 bases removed from V and 0 bases from J, the gap between germline ends came to 14 bases. The CDR3 covers 16 residues. Per the germline V gene, CDR1 is ENHRY and CDR2 is SYGVKD.

The rearrangement joins TRBV20-1 to TRBJ2-5, with TRBD2 as a possible D gene (5 bases). The CDR3 is 12 amino acids. Looked up from germline, CDR1 is DFQATT and CDR2 is SNEGSKA (reference sequence). V was cut by 5 bases and J by 2 bases, with 9 bases left in between. The CDR3 loop is CSARPGQETQYF. DNA for the CDR3: TGCAGTGCTCGCCCGGGACAAGAGACCCAGTACTTC.

The chain carries TRBV7-2 and TRBJ1-2; no firm D call. The V and J ends lost 5 bases and 4 bases respectively, with 11 bases between them. Looked up from germline, CDR1 is SGHTA and CDR2 is FQGNSA. This CDR3 has 13 residues. The CDR3 region is CASSPGPLYGYTF. CDR3 in DNA: TGTGCCAGCAGCCCCGGGCCGCTCTATGGCTACACCTTC.

This clonotype was observed a few times. This sequence joins TRBV7-2 and TRBJ2-1, with D perhaps matching TRBD1 or TRBD2 (5 bases each). The V gene's germline CDR1 is SGHTA and CDR2 FQGNSA. The V gene lost 3 bases and the J gene lost 8 bases, with 20 bases spanning the gap. CDR3 length: 16 residues. CDR3 loop: CASSLRGDLEYDEQFF. CDR3 coding DNA: TGTGCCAGCAGCTTGAGAGGGGATCTAGAGTACGATGAGCAGTTCTTC.

This clonotype was observed a single time. The chain links TRBV15 to TRBJ2-3; a weak D match, TRBD1 (5 bases). The CDR3 consists of 16 residues. The germline V gene has CDR1 LNHNV and CDR2 YYDKDF (reference sequence). Trimming pared 4 bases from V and 2 bases from J, leaving 16 bases between. CDR3 residues: CATSTPEVRATDTQYF. In DNA, the CDR3 is TGTGCCACCAGCACCCCAGAGGTCAGGGCCACAGATACGCAGTATTTT. The full variable domain, completed using reference TRBV15 and TRBJ2-3, is DAMVIQNPRYQVTQFGKPVTLSCSQTLNHNVMYWYQQKSSQAPKLLFHYYDKDFNNEADTPDNFQSRRPNTSFCFLDIRSPGLGDTAMYLCATSTPEVRATDTQYFGPGTRLTVL.

A few counts support this clonotype. The gene calls are TRBV20-1 and TRBJ1-2; D not resolved. The germline gives CDR1 DFQATT, CDR2 SNEGSKA (reference sequence). Trimming removed 6 bases at V and 8 bases at J, with 25 bases between. The CDR3 covers 15 residues. Here the CDR3 reads CSASPRTVIWAGYTF. CDR3 coding DNA: TGCAGTGCCTCCCCCCGGACGGTGATTTGGGCCGGCTACACCTTC.

This chain connects TRBV6-5 to TRBJ2-7; TRBD1 matches 8 bases. The CDR3 spans 13 residues. Germline CDR1 reads MNHEY; CDR2 reads SVGAGI. The V segment lost 6 bases and the J segment 6 bases; nucleotides outside the gene matches: 7. The CDR3, as DNA: TGTGCCAGCAGAGCCGGACAGGGTGGCGAGCAGTACTTC. It specifies CASRAGQGGEQYF.

The sample holds many counts of this clonotype. This chain connects TRBV5-1 to TRBJ2-5; either TRBD1 or TRBD2 may supply D (5 bases each). The length of the CDR3 is 14 residues. Trimming pared 3 bases from V and 1 base from J, leaving 10 bases between. The V gene's germline CDR1 is SGHRS and CDR2 YFSETQ. This CDR3 is CASSSGTIQETQYF. CDR3 DNA sequence: TGCGCCAGCAGCTCCGGGACGATCCAAGAGACCCAGTACTTC.

This rearrangement joins TRBV27 to TRBJ1-1; D gene uncertain. With 2 bases removed from V and 0 bases from J, the gap between germline ends came to 10 bases. Germline CDR1 reads MNHEY; CDR2 reads SMNVEV (reference sequence). CDR3 length: 15 residues. Written as DNA, the CDR3 is TGTGCCAGCAGTTTAAGTTGTAGGGTGAACACTGAAGCTTTCTTT. This codes for CASSLSCRVNTEAFF.

This clonotype was seen only once. The chain has TRBV6-1 and TRBJ2-5; 9 bases are shared with TRBD2. Germline CDR1 and CDR2: MNHNS and SASEGT. The CDR3 length is 14 residues. The junction had 2 bases not matched to a gene; V was cut back by 4 bases and J by 2 bases. The CDR3 sequence: CASSGAGGQETQYF. The CDR3 bases are TGTGCCAGCAGTGGAGCGGGGGGACAAGAGACCCAGTACTTC.

The chain links TRBV29-1 to TRBJ2-5; TRBD1 is a possible D gene (8 bases). The better agreement between TRBJ2-7 and the DNA end casts doubt on the J call. Per the germline V gene, CDR1 is SQVTM and CDR2 is ANQGSEA. The CDR3 runs 13 residues. The CDR3 sequence is CSVGQGRGGEQYF. The CDR3, as DNA: TGCAGCGTCGGACAGGGTCGCGGGGGCGAGCAGTACTTC.

The rearrangement links TRBV7-2 to TRBJ1-2; 9 bases align to TRBD1. Germline CDR1 reads SGHTA; CDR2 reads FQGNSA. This CDR3 has 15 residues. V shed 6 bases, J shed 1 base, and the junction held 6 bases outside the gene matches. For the CDR3, the DNA is TGTGCCAGCAGTCTAGTGGGACAGGGTAACTATGGCTACACCTTC. Its translation: CASSLVGQGNYGYTF.

The chain recombines TRBV2 with TRBJ2-7, with 10 bases aligning to TRBD1. The CDR3 consists of 15 residues. After removal of 4 bases from V and 4 bases from J, the junction contained 7 bases not matched to a gene. Germline CDR1 reads SNHLY; CDR2 reads FYNNEI. This CDR3 reads CASSVGDRGLYEQYF. The DNA for the CDR3 is TGTGCCAGCAGTGTAGGCGACAGGGGGCTTTACGAGCAGTACTTC.

J is TRBJ2-5 and V is TRBV7-7; TRBD2 aligns across 12 bases. With V trimmed by 5 bases and J by 4 bases, 8 bases remained unmatched. Germline CDR1 and CDR2: SSHAT and FNYEAQ (reference sequence). The CDR3 is 16 amino acids. CDR3 nucleotide sequence: TGTGCCAGCAGCCCTACTAGCGGGGGGCCTCTAGAGACCCAGTACTTC. Its translation: CASSPTSGGPLETQYF.

The gene calls are TRBV25-1 and TRBJ2-7; possibly TRBD1 for D (6 bases). Germline assignment: CDR1 MGHDK and CDR2 SYGVNS. The CDR3 has 14 amino acids. V lost 4 bases and J 3 bases, leaving 13 bases between the germline ends. The CDR3 here is CASSVLDSRYEQYF. The CDR3 coding sequence is TGTGCCAGCAGTGTTCTGGACAGCCGCTACGAGCAGTACTTC.

The V and J genes are TRBV12-3 or TRBV12-4 and TRBJ2-3, with 8 bases lining up with TRBD1. The ends lost 5 bases at V and 5 bases at J; junction bases unmatched: 6. There are 14 residues in the CDR3. This CDR3 reads CASSLQGDIDTQYF. The CDR3 region has the DNA TGTGCCAGCAGTCTACAGGGGGATATAGATACGCAGTATTTT.

This chain connects TRBV7-9 to TRBJ2-1; D is perhaps TRBD1 (6 bases). V shed 1 base and J shed 8 bases, with 12 bases lying between them. This CDR3 comprises 14 residues. Germline V lookup: CDR1 SEHNR, CDR2 FQNEAQ (reference sequence). The CDR3 spells CASSLEGGVDEQFF. For the CDR3, the DNA is TGTGCCAGCAGCTTAGAAGGGGGAGTAGATGAGCAGTTCTTC. Complete variable domain (other parts from reference TRBV7-9 and TRBJ2-1): DTGVSQNPRHKITKRGQNVTFRCDPISEHNRLYWYRQTLGQGPEFLTYFQNEAQLEKSRLLSDRFSAERPKGSFSTLEIQRTEQGDSAMYLCASSLEGGVDEQFFGPGTRLTVL.

The chain recombines TRBV12-3 or TRBV12-4 with TRBJ2-7; a weak D match, TRBD1 (5 bases). V was clipped by 6 bases and J by 6 bases, with 12 bases between them. The CDR3 totals 12 residues. Here the CDR3 DNA reads TGTGCCAGCAGATGGGGCCTCGGCGAGCAGTACTTC. Translation: CASRWGLGEQYF.